The next 5 T cell receptor beta chains were all read from a single sample in a study of cytomegalovirus exposure and HLA in healthy donors. Researchers ran the PCR with 60 Vbeta and 13 Jbeta primers. Profiling relied on immunoSEQ multiplex PCR, and the TCRdb table lists in-frame clones only, not all of them. The sample shows around 170,000 clones, approximately 80% of them seen only once. Sequencing used PBMCs. These TCRs come from a man aged 55 to 70 in good health and CMV-seronegative.

This chain links TRBV20-1 with TRBJ2-5, with D possibly TRBD2 on 5 matching bases. V was shortened by 4 bases and J by 4 bases, with 7 bases between the two germline ends. The germline V gene has CDR1 DFQATT and CDR2 SNEGSKA (reference sequence). CDR3 length: 11 amino acids. Written as DNA, the CDR3 is TGCAGTGCTATCCTAGCAGAGACCCAGTACTTC. It specifies CSAILAETQYF.

The chain links TRBV6-5 to TRBJ2-7; tentatively, D is TRBD1 (5 bases). V lost 0 bases and J lost 4, with 10 bases in between. Per germline, CDR1 MNHEY and CDR2 SVGAGI. This CDR3 region has 14 residues. The CDR3, as DNA: TGTGCCAGCAGTTACTCAGGGGATGGATACGAGCAGTACTTC. Its protein product is CASSYSGDGYEQYF.

The chain carries TRBV29-1 and TRBJ2-2; tentatively, D is TRBD1 (6 bases). The length of the CDR3 is 14 residues. From germline, CDR1 is SQVTM and CDR2 ANQGSEA. V shed 7 bases and J shed 1 base, with 13 bases lying between them. CDR3 in DNA: TGCAGCGCACTGGACAGTCGGAACACCGGGGAGCTGTTTTTT. Encoded protein: CSALDSRNTGELFF.

The rearrangement links TRBV2 to TRBJ2-7, with D perhaps matching TRBD2 (5 bases). V shed 6 bases and J shed 6 bases, with 9 bases lying between them. The CDR3 is 11 amino acids. From germline, CDR1 is SNHLY and CDR2 FYNNEI. The CDR3 DNA reads TGTGCCAGCAGACTCGGGGTCGAGCAGTACTTC. Protein sequence: CASRLGVEQYF. The full variable domain, its missing parts supplied by reference TRBV2 and TRBJ2-7, is EPEVTQTPSHQVTQMGQEVILRCVPISNHLYFYWYRQILGQKVEFLVSFYNNEISEKSEIFDDQFSVERPDGSNFTLKIRSTKLEDSAMYFCASRLGVEQYFGPGTRLTVT.

The rearrangement joins TRBV7-6 to TRBJ2-7; TRBD1 matches 8 bases. The CDR3 spans 15 residues. Germline loops: CDR1 SGHVS, CDR2 FNYEAQ. Trimming at V came to 2 bases and at J to 1 base, leaving 4 bases not matched to a gene. CDR3 DNA: TGTGCCAGCAGCTTATCAGGGGGCTCTTCCTACGAGCAGTACTTC. It encodes CASSLSGGSSYEQYF. Complete variable domain (other parts from reference TRBV7-6 and TRBJ2-7): GAGVSQSPRYKVTKRGQDVALRCDPISGHVSLYWYRQALGQGPEFLTYFNYEAQQDKSGLPNDRFSAERPEGSISTLTIQRTEQRDSAMYRCASSLSGGSSYEQYFGPGTRLTVT.